This T cell receptor (beta chain) was obtained from a study of shared clonotypes between healthy human individuals. The table lists this clone with a count of one. Replicate sorted-subset PCRs were loaded with approximately 190 ng DNA, 30,000 or so T cell genomes. Assay: immunoSEQ multiplex PCR; the TCRdb copy retains only in-frame clones and omits some. The sample yields some 2.1 million clones, approximately 94% seen once. CD8 cells classed as naive were CD45RO-negative and positively selected for CCR7, excluding terminally differentiated effector memory CD45RA+ cells. Recent acute infections and vaccinations were absent in the healthy HIV-negative adult donors. The V end was cut by 1 base, the J end by 5 bases, with 15 bases between. CDR1 is MDHEN and CDR2 is SYDVKM in the germline V gene. This CDR3 has 16 residues.

The TCR sequence derives from a man younger than 35 in good health. The rearrangement links TRBV28 to TRBJ2-1; D is possibly TRBD1 (5 bases). Sequenced input: naive CD8+ T cells sorted from blood. The CDR3 DNA reads as TGTGCCAGCAGTTTATTACCTGGGCAGGGAAACAATGAGCAGTTCTTC. This gives the protein CASSLLPGQGNNEQFF.